Following are 24 T cell receptor beta chains from one sample sequenced in a study of T cells after yellow fever vaccination. TCRdb redid the calling of the 5' RACE reads with MiXCR, one entry per CDR3 protein. Of 150,000 to 200,000 distinct CDR3 sequences listed, approximately 6.2% are singletons. The sample was CD4+ T cells sorted from PBMCs, taken on the day of the first yellow fever vaccination. All receptors derive from a young man who received the YFV17D yellow fever vaccine.

This clonotype appeared many times. V gene TRBV4-1 combines with J gene TRBJ2-1; D gene uncertain. The V and J ends lost 0 bases and 4 bases respectively, with 13 bases between them. Germline V gives CDR1 MGHRA, CDR2 YSYEKL. This CDR3 contains 16 residues. CDR3 region: CASSQDSRKAYNEQFF. The CDR3 DNA reads TGCGCCAGCAGCCAAGATAGTAGAAAGGCTTACAATGAGCAGTTCTTC.

The chain has TRBV25-1 and TRBJ1-3; perhaps TRBD1 as D (6 bases). V shed 2 bases and J shed 4 bases, with 9 bases lying between them. Germline loops: CDR1 MGHDK, CDR2 SYGVNS. There are 14 residues in the CDR3. CDR3 residues: CASSEQGRGNTIYF. The DNA for the CDR3 is TGTGCCAGCAGTGAACAGGGGAGGGGAAACACCATATATTTT.

This clonotype has only a few counts. The CDR3: CASSRGRDQPQHF. The CDR3 DNA is TGTGCCAGCTCTCGAGGGAGGGATCAGCCCCAGCATTTT. The chain employs TRBV18 and TRBJ1-5; D gene uncertain. Trimming left V 6 bases short and J 5 bases short, with 11 bases between. CDR1 and CDR2 from the germline V gene are KGHSH and LQKENI. The CDR3 spans 13 residues.

J is TRBJ2-7 and V is TRBV20-1; 8 nucleotides align to TRBD2. V lost 4 bases to trimming and J lost 0 bases; unmatched junction nucleotides: 5. The V gene's germline CDR1 is DFQATT and CDR2 SNEGSKA (reference sequence). This CDR3 has 14 amino acids. CDR3 nucleotide sequence: TGCAGTGCTACGAGCGGGGGAACCTCCTACGAGCAGTACTTC. Translation: CSATSGGTSYEQYF.

This clonotype was detected ten times or more. This chain connects TRBV29-1 to TRBJ2-3, with D maybe TRBD2 (7 bases). The V gene lost 1 base and the J gene lost 2 bases, with 10 bases spanning the gap. The CDR3 has 14 amino acids. Germline CDR1 is SQVTM and CDR2 is ANQGSEA. CDR3 nucleotide sequence: TGCAGCGTTGAAGGGGGGGGCTTCACAGATACGCAGTATTTT. This encodes CSVEGGGFTDTQYF.

Many counts were recorded for this clonotype. The chain couples TRBV20-1 to TRBJ2-1; no clear D gene. Germline V lookup: CDR1 DFQATT, CDR2 SNEGSKA (reference sequence). This CDR3 spans 13 amino acids. DNA of the CDR3: TGCAGCCCCATCTTGAGTATCTCGAATGAGCAGTTCTTC. This gives the protein CSPILSISNEQFF.

This clonotype has only a few counts. This sequence joins TRBV7-2 and TRBJ2-1; TRBD2 matches 8 bases. CDR3 length: 16 residues. The V and J ends lost 5 bases and 2 bases, in that order; junction bases with no gene match: 8. Germline values: CDR1 SGHTA, CDR2 FQGNSA. The CDR3: CASSRKSGGPYNEQFF. Written as DNA, the CDR3 is TGTGCCAGCAGCCGCAAAAGCGGGGGACCCTACAATGAGCAGTTCTTC.

This clonotype has ten or more counts. The chain links TRBV6-2 or TRBV6-3 to TRBJ1-1; D is ambiguous. V lost 7 bases to trimming and J lost 5 bases, with 11 bases between them. Germline values: CDR1 MNHEY, CDR2 SVGEGT. The CDR3 sequence is 12 residues long. The CDR3 loop reads CASNTWGTEAFF. DNA for the CDR3: TGTGCCAGCAATACGTGGGGAACTGAAGCTTTCTTT.

This clonotype was recorded at least ten times. This chain connects TRBV5-4 to TRBJ2-2, with TRBD1 matching over 7 bases. The length of the CDR3 is 14 residues. The V and J ends lost 3 bases and 4 bases, in that order; junction bases with no gene match: 3. CDR1 and CDR2 (germline): SGHNT, YYREEE (reference sequence). CDR3: CASSSDRVTGELFF. The CDR3 region has the DNA TGTGCCAGCAGCTCCGACAGGGTCACCGGGGAGCTGTTTTTT.

This clonotype was recorded at least ten times. One junction end does not reproduce the germline sequence, and a read error may be involved. V and J are TRBV30 and TRBJ1-1; tentatively, D is TRBD1 (5 bases). Germline CDR1 and CDR2: GTSNPN and SVGIG (reference sequence). There are 13 residues in the CDR3. The CDR3 spells CALGRGFGTEAFF. CDR3 DNA sequence: TGCGCTCTGGGGCGTGGTTTTGGGACTGAAGCTTTCTTT. The full variable domain, completed using reference TRBV30 and TRBJ1-1, is SQTIHQWPATLVQPVGSPLSLECTVEGTSNPNLYWYRQAAGRGLQLLFYSVGIGQISSEVPQNLSASRPQDRQFILSSKKLLLSDSGFYLCALGRGFGTEAFFGQGTRLTVV.

The table lists this clonotype with many counts. V and J are TRBV6-1 and TRBJ2-6; D is possibly TRBD1 or TRBD2 (5 bases each). V dropped 6 bases and J dropped 0 bases, with 6 bases sitting between them. This CDR3 has 14 residues. Germline V CDR1 and CDR2: MNHNS, SASEGT. CDR3: CASSGASGANVLTF. The CDR3, as DNA: TGTGCCAGCAGCGGGGCCTCTGGGGCCAACGTCCTGACTTTC.

This chain uses TRBV5-4 with TRBJ2-7; D may match TRBD1 or TRBD2 (5 bases each). The CDR3 length is 11 residues. V lost 2 bases to trimming and J lost 8 bases, with 8 bases between them. Germline loops: CDR1 SGHNT, CDR2 YYREEE (reference sequence). CDR3 coding DNA: TGTGCCAGCAGCTTCAGGGAGCAGCAGTACTTC. As protein: CASSFREQQYF.

J is TRBJ1-5 and V is TRBV19; tentative D call: TRBD1 (5 bases). The length of the CDR3 is 16 residues. Trimming left V 3 bases short and J 4 bases short, with 16 bases between. Germline V gene data show CDR1 as LNHDA and CDR2 as SQIVND (reference sequence). The CDR3 DNA follows: TGTGCCAGTAGTATCTGGGGCGTCCTAGGTAATCAGCCCCAGCATTTT. This sequence encodes CASSIWGVLGNQPQHF.

This clonotype was observed at least ten times. This chain uses TRBV28 with TRBJ2-2; either TRBD1 or TRBD2 may fit D (5 bases each). Trimming pared 5 bases from V and 6 bases from J, leaving 13 bases between. Germline V gene data show CDR1 as MDHEN and CDR2 as SYDVKM. This CDR3 comprises 14 residues. This chain's CDR3 is CASSPPGHAGELFF. The CDR3 DNA reads as TGTGCCAGCAGTCCACCGGGGCATGCCGGGGAGCTGTTTTTT.

The sample holds a few counts of this clonotype. The gene calls are TRBV6-5 and TRBJ1-1; no firm D call. The CDR3 has 13 amino acids. V shed 2 bases and J shed 8 bases, with 12 bases lying between them. Germline assignment: CDR1 MNHEY and CDR2 SVGAGI. CDR3 DNA: TGTGCCAGCAGTTACGGGCTCTTAACCGAAGCTTTCTTT. It specifies CASSYGLLTEAFF.

The chain couples TRBV3-1 to TRBJ1-5, with D possibly being TRBD1 (5 bases). The CDR3 sequence is 20 residues long. With 0 bases removed from V and 0 bases from J, the gap between germline ends came to 21 bases. The germline V gene encodes CDR1 LGHDT and CDR2 YNNKEL (reference sequence). This chain's CDR3 is CASSQEVGPGWKYSNQPQHF. The CDR3 nucleotides read TGTGCCAGCAGCCAAGAGGTGGGGCCAGGTTGGAAGTATAGCAATCAGCCCCAGCATTTT.

In its sample, this clonotype was seen many times. The rearrangement joins TRBV6-2 or TRBV6-3 to TRBJ2-6; 8 nucleotides agree with TRBD2. With 2 bases clipped from V and 0 bases from J, the junction kept 15 bases outside the gene matches. The CDR3 totals 21 residues. From germline, CDR1 is MNHEY and CDR2 SVGEGT. CDR3 residues: CASSYGGGSYALTSGANVLTF. The CDR3 region has the DNA TGTGCCAGCAGTTACGGCGGGGGGTCCTATGCTCTTACCTCTGGGGCCAACGTCCTGACTTTC.

Concerning this clonotype itself: The germline gene is not matched at one end of the junction; a read error may be the cause. The V call is TRBV24-1, the J call TRBJ1-5; weak D call: TRBD1 (5 bases). Germline lookup yields CDR1 KGHDR and CDR2 SFDVKD. The CDR3 is 17 amino acids. The CDR3 loop is CAQEPPGRCYSNQLQHF. The CDR3 DNA follows: TGTGCCCAAGAACCCCCGGGACGGTGCTATAGCAATCAGCTCCAGCATTTT.

In this sample, this clonotype turned up a few times. This rearrangement joins TRBV5-6 to TRBJ2-1; 9 nucleotides line up with TRBD2. Trimming removed 0 bases from V and 2 bases from J; junction bases left unmatched: 6. Germline loops: CDR1 SGHDT, CDR2 YYEEEE. The CDR3 is 17 residues long. CDR3 in amino acids: CASSLVASGDTYNEQFF. The CDR3 DNA is TGTGCCAGCAGCTTGGTCGCTAGCGGGGACACCTACAATGAGCAGTTCTTC.

The CDR3 sequence is CASSASSTDTQYF. CDR3 DNA sequence: TGTGCCAGCAGTGCATCTAGCACAGATACGCAGTATTTT. V gene TRBV27 combines with J gene TRBJ2-3; D remains unclear. Trimming pared 5 bases from V and 0 bases from J, leaving 6 bases between. CDR3 size: 13 residues. Germline loops: CDR1 MNHEY, CDR2 SMNVEV (reference sequence).

This clonotype showed up many times. The chain recombines TRBV28 with TRBJ2-7, with D maybe TRBD2 (5 bases). This CDR3 is 14 amino acids long. Germline CDR1 and CDR2: MDHEN and SYDVKM. V gave up 1 base and J gave up 5 bases, with 12 bases separating them. The CDR3 spells CASSLSPSQNEQYV. In nucleotides, the CDR3 is TGTGCCAGCAGTTTATCGCCTAGCCAAAACGAGCAGTACGTC.

This clonotype occurred many times. The V gene is TRBV15, the J gene TRBJ2-3; D not resolved. The CDR3 is made up of 12 amino acids. Germline assignment: CDR1 LNHNV and CDR2 YYDKDF (reference sequence). V lost 0 bases to trimming and J lost 6 bases, with 4 bases between them. The CDR3 region has the DNA TGTGCCACCAGCAGAGAGGGGGATACGCAGTATTTT. It encodes CATSREGDTQYF.

This clonotype was seen ten or more times. The chain employs TRBV9 and TRBJ1-1; TRBD1 aligns across 8 bases. This CDR3 is built from 15 residues. V shed 0 bases and J 5 bases; nucleotides not matched to a gene: 6. Germline lookup yields CDR1 SGDLS and CDR2 YYNGEE. The CDR3 reads CASSVEDRALTEAFF. DNA of the CDR3: TGTGCCAGCAGCGTAGAGGACAGGGCCTTGACTGAAGCTTTCTTT.

There are many counts of this clonotype. The J gene is TRBJ2-2, the V gene TRBV5-6; 7 nucleotides match TRBD2. The trim removed 0 bases at V and 5 bases at J, leaving 7 bases unmatched. From germline, CDR1 is SGHDT and CDR2 YYEEEE. There are 16 residues in the CDR3. The CDR3 protein is CASSLERRGVTGELFF. In DNA, the CDR3 is TGTGCCAGCAGCTTGGAGCGACGGGGGGTTACCGGGGAGCTGTTTTTT.